The rows below give T cell receptor beta chains drawn from one sample of a study of human T cells and chemical hapten exposure. TCRdb reprocessed the RACE reads via MiXCR and lists one record per CDR3 protein. The table includes roughly 380,000 distinct CDR3 sequences, 4.5% to 5.5% detected once. The sample here was whole blood, taken in connection with sensitization to the hapten diphenylcyclopropenone (DPC). These receptors came from a woman between 45 and 65 years old with alopecia areata. Some clones in this sample may be carry-over from other donors' samples. The CDR3 runs from the conserved cysteine through the conserved F or W. Each record gives: V gene, clone size, CDR3 protein. Part of the rows lack a size; the others show once, few, many or a class for expanded clones.

V: TRBV9
size: -
CDR3: CASSVGQGQGYTF

V: TRBV12-3/TRBV12-4
size: many
CDR3: CASSFGVREKLFF

V: TRBV28
size: once
CDR3: CASRDQGTEAFF

V: TRBV7-9
size: many
CDR3: CASSPQGGFYNEQFF

V: TRBV7-2
size: many
CDR3: CASSSPFIGGDNEQFF

V: TRBV14
size: many
CDR3: CASSQATAMNTEAFF

V: TRBV4-3
size: -
CDR3: CASSRGRRSEAFF

V: TRBV11-2
size: -
CDR3: CASSLPDGQETQYF

V: TRBV12-3/TRBV12-4
size: -
CDR3: CASIRDRDTEAFF

V: TRBV2
size: many
CDR3: CASKPNYGYTF